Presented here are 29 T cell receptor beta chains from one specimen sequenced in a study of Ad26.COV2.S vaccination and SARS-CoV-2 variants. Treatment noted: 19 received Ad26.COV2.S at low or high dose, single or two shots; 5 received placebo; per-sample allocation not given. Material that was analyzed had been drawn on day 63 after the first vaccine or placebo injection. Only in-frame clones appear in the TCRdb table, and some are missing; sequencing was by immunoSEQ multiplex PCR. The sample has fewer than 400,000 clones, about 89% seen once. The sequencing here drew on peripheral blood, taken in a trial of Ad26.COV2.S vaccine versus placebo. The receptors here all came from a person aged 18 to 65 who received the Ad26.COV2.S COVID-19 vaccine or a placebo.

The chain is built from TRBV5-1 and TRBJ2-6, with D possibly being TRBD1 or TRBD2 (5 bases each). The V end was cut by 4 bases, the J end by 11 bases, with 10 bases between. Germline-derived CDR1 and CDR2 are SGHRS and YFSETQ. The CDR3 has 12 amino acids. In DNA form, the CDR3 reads TGCGCCAGCAGCGGGACGGAACACGTCCTGACTTTC. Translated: CASSGTEHVLTF.

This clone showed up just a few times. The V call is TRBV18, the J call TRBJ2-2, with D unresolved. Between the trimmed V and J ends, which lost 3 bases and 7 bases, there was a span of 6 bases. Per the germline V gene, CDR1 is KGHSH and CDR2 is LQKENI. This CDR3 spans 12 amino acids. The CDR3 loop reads CASSPSVGELFF. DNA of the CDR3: TGTGCCAGCTCACCGTCCGTCGGGGAGCTGTTTTTT.

CDR3 coding DNA: TGTGCCAGCAGGTACAGGGGGAGCACCGGGGAGCTGTTTTTT. Translation gives CASRYRGSTGELFF. The rearrangement links TRBV2 to TRBJ2-2, with 8 bases lining up with TRBD1. With 6 bases clipped from V and 4 bases from J, the junction kept 4 bases outside the gene matches. Germline V gene sequence: CDR1 SNHLY, CDR2 FYNNEI. The CDR3 is made up of 14 amino acids.

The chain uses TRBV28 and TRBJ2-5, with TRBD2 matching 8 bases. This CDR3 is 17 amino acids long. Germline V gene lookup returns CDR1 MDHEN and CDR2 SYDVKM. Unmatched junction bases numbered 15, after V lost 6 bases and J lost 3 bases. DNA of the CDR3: TGTGCCAGCAGCCCCCCCTCGGGAGGGCCCTCAGAAGAGACCCAGTACTTC. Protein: CASSPPSGGPSEETQYF. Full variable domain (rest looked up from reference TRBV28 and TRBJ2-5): DVKVTQSSRYLVKRTGEKVFLECVQDMDHENMFWYRQDPGLGLRLIYFSYDVKMKEKGDIPEGYSVSREKKERFSLILESASTNQTSMYLCASSPPSGGPSEETQYFGPGTRLLVL.

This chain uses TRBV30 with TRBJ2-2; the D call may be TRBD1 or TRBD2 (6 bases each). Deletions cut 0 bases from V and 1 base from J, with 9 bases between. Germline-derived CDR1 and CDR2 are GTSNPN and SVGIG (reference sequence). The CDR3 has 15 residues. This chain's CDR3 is CAWSVGGLNTGELFF. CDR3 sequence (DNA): TGTGCCTGGAGTGTAGGGGGGTTGAACACCGGGGAGCTGTTTTTT.

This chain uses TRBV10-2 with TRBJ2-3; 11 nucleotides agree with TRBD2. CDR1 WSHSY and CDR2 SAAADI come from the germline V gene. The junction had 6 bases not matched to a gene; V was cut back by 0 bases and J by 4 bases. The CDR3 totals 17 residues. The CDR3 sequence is CASSESLAGGPADTQYF. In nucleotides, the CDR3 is TGCGCCAGCAGTGAGTCCTTAGCGGGAGGGCCGGCAGATACGCAGTATTTT.

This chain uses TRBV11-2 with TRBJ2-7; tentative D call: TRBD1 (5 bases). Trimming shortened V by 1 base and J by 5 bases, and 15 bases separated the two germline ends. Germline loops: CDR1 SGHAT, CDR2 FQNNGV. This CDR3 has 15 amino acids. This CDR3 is CASSLGPGKSHEQYF. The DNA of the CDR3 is TGTGCCAGCAGCTTAGGGCCAGGGAAATCCCACGAGCAGTACTTC.

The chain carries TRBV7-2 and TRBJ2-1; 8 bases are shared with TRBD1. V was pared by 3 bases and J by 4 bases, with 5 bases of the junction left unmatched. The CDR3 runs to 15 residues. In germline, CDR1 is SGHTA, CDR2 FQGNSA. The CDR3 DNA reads TGTGCCAGCAGCTTCGACAGGGGCGAATACAATGAGCAGTTCTTC. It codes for CASSFDRGEYNEQFF.

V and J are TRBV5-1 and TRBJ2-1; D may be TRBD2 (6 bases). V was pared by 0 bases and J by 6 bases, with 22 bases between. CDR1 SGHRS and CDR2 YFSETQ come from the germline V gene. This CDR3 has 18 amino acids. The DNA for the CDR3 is TGCGCCAGCAGCTTGGCCGTGGGGACTCCCTTTGAGGGCAATGAGCAGTTCTTC. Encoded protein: CASSLAVGTPFEGNEQFF.

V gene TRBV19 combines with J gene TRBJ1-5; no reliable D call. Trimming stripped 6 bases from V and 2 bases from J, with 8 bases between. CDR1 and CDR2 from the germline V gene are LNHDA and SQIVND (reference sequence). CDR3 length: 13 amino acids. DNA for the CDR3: TGTGCCAGTAGCCTGTTGGGCAATCAGCCCCAGCATTTT. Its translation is CASSLLGNQPQHF.

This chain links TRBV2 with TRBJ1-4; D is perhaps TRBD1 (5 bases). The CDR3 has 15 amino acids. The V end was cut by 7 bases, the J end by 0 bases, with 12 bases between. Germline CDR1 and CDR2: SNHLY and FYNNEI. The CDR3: CASKNRGPTNEKLFF. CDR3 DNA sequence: TGTGCCAGCAAAAATCGGGGCCCAACTAATGAAAAACTGTTTTTT.

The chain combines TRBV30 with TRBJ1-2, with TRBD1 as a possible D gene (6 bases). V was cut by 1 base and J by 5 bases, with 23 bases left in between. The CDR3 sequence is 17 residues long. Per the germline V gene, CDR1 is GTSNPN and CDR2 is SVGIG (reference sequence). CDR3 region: CAWSGTVRGGGSYGYTF. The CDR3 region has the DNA TGTGCCTGGAGTGGGACAGTGCGCGGGGGAGGGTCTTATGGCTACACCTTC.

The DNA of the CDR3 is TGTGCCAGCAGCCAGGCAAATAGCAATCAGCCCCAGCATTTT. Protein: CASSQANSNQPQHF. V usage is TRBV3-1 (or the pseudogene TRBV3-2) and J usage is TRBJ1-5; no definite D call. V was trimmed by 3 bases and J by 0 bases, leaving 6 bases between them. CDR3 length equals 14 residues. Per the germline V gene, CDR1 is LGHDT and CDR2 is YNNKEL (reference sequence).

The CDR3, as DNA: TGTGCCAGCCGGGGACAGGGTACCAATGAGCAGTTCTTC. Protein sequence: CASRGQGTNEQFF. The V and J genes are TRBV11-2 and TRBJ2-1, with 9 nucleotides matching TRBD1. Trimming at V came to 8 bases and at J to 6 bases, leaving 5 bases not matched to a gene. Germline V gene lookup returns CDR1 SGHAT and CDR2 FQNNGV. The CDR3 is 13 amino acids.

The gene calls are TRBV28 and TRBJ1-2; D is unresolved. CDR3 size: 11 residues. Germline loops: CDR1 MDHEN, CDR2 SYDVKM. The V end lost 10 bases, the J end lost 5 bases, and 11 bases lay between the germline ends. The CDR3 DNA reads TGTGCCACCCTTGGACCGTATGGCTACACCTTC. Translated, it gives CATLGPYGYTF.

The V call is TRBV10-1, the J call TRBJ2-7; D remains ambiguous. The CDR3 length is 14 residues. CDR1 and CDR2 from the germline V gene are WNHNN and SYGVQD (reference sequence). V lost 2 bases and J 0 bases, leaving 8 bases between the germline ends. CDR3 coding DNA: TGCGCCAGCAGTGAGAGGAGACACTCCTACGAGCAGTACTTC. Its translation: CASSERRHSYEQYF.

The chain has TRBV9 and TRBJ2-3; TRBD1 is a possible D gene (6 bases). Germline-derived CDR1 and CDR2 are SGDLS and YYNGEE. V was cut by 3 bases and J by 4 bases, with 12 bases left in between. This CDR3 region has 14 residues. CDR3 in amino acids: CASSEGDFADTQYF. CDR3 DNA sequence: TGTGCCAGCAGCGAGGGGGATTTCGCAGATACGCAGTATTTT.

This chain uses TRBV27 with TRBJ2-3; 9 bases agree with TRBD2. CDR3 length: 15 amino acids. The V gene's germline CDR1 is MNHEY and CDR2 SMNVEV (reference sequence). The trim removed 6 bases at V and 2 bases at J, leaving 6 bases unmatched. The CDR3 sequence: CASSPGTSLTDTQYF. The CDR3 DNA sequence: TGTGCCAGCAGCCCCGGGACTAGCCTCACAGATACGCAGTATTTT.

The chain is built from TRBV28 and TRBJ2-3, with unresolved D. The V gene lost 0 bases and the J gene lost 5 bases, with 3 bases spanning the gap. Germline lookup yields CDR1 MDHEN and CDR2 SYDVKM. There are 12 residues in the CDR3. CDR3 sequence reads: CASSLWEDTQYF. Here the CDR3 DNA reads TGTGCCAGCAGTTTATGGGAAGATACGCAGTATTTT.

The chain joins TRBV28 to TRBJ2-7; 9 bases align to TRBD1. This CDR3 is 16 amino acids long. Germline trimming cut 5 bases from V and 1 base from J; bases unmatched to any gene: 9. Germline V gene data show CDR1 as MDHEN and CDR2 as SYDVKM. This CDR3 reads CASSPFGTGRSYEQYF. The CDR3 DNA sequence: TGTGCCAGCAGTCCATTCGGGACAGGGAGGTCCTACGAGCAGTACTTC.

CDR3 region: CASSEGLAVINEQFF. The CDR3 bases are TGCGCCAGCAGTGAAGGGCTAGCGGTAATCAATGAGCAGTTCTTC. This chain joins TRBV10-2 and TRBJ2-1; 7 nucleotides match TRBD2. Per germline, CDR1 WSHSY and CDR2 SAAADI. J lost 6 bases, V lost 3 bases, and 8 bases had no gene match. The CDR3 is 15 amino acids.

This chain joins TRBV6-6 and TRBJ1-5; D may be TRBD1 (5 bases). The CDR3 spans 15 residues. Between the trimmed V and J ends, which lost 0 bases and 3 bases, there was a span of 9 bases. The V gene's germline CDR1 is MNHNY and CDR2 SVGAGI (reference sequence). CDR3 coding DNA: TGTGCCAGCAGTTACTCGGACACTTCCAATCAGCCCCAGCATTTT. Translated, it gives CASSYSDTSNQPQHF.

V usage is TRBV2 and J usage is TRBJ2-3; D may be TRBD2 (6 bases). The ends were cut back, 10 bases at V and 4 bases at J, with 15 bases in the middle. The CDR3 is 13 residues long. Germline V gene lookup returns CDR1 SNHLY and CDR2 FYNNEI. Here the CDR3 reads CATTGVGPDTQYF. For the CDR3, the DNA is TGTGCCACCACGGGGGTGGGGCCAGATACGCAGTATTTT.

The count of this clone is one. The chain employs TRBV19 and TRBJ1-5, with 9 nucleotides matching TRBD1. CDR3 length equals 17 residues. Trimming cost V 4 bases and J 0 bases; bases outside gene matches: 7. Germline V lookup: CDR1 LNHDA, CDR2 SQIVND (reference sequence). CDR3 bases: TGTGCCAGTAGTAAACAGGGGGCCCGGGGTAGCAATCAGCCCCAGCATTTT. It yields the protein CASSKQGARGSNQPQHF.

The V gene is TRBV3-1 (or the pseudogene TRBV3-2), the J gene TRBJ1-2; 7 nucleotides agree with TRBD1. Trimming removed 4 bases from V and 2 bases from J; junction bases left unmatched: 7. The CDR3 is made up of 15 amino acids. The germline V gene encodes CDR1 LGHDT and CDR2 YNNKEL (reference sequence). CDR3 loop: CASSLGQVGNYGYTF. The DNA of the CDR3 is TGTGCCAGCAGCCTTGGACAGGTGGGGAACTATGGCTACACCTTC.

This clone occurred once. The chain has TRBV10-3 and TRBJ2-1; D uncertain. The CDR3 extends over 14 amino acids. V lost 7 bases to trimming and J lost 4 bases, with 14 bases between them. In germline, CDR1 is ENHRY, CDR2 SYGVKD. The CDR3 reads CAITPGPSYNEQFF. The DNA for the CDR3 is TGTGCCATCACCCCCGGGCCCTCTTACAATGAGCAGTTCTTC.

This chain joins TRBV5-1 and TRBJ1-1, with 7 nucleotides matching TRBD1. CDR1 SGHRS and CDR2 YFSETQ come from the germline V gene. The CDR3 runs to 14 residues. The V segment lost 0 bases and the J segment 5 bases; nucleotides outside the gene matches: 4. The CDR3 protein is CASSLGTRGTEAFF. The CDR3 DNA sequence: TGCGCCAGCAGCTTGGGTACCAGGGGGACTGAAGCTTTCTTT.

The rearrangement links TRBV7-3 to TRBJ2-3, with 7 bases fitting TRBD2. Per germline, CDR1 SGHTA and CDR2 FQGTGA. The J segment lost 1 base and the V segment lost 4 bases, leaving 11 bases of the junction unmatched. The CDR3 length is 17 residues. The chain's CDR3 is CASSSSGGAGGTDTQYF. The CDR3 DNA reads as TGTGCCAGCAGCTCTAGCGGTGGGGCCGGTGGCACAGATACGCAGTATTTT.

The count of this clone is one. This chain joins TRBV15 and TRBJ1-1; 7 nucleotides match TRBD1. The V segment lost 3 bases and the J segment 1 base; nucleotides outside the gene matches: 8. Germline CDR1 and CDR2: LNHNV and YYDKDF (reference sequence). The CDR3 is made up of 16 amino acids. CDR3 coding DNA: TGTGCCACCAGCAGGGACGACAGGGTGACGAACACTGAAGCTTTCTTT. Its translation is CATSRDDRVTNTEAFF.